Detailed here is one T cell receptor (beta chain). What it binds is unknown. This sample was included in a study of shared clonotypes between healthy human individuals. About the research overall: CD8 memory received one plate per donor, CD8 naive two, CD4 memory three and CD4 naive three.

This CDR3 comprises 14 residues. The V and J ends lost 6 bases and 6 bases, in that order; junction bases with no gene match: 6. CDR1 SGHTA and CDR2 FQGNSA come from the germline V gene. TCRdb's copy holds only in-frame clones and misses some; the assay was immunoSEQ multiplex PCR. The sample records over 2 million clones, 95% being singletons. Study outcomes and limitations: As a rule, naive subsets had a larger estimated richness than memory subsets. Owing to a small donor count, the genetic and exposure-history diversity represented was limited.

Donors were healthy HIV-negative adults without recently reported acute infections or vaccinations. The origin of this receptor is a young man in good health. Specimen: naive CD4+ T cells sorted from blood. Subset here: CD45RA+ positively selected. V gene TRBV7-2 combines with J gene TRBJ2-3; 10 bases are a match to TRBD2. The CDR3 reads CASRPLAGVDTQYF. The CDR3 DNA sequence: TGTGCCAGCAGACCTCTAGCGGGGGTGGATACGCAGTATTTT.